The rows below give T cell receptor beta chains drawn from one sample of a study of shared clonotypes between healthy human individuals. TCRdb's copy holds only in-frame clones and misses some; the assay was immunoSEQ multiplex PCR. The sample yields roughly 2.2 million clones, roughly 92% seen once. The sequenced sample consisted of naive CD4+ T cells from PBMCs. These TCRs come from a man between 18 and 29 years old in good health. Some clones in this sample may be carry-over from other donors' samples. The CDR3 runs from the conserved cysteine through the conserved F or W. Fields, in order: J gene, D gene, CDR3 length, clone size, V gene, CDR3 protein, CDR3 DNA. A D gene is named only where the DNA matches it firmly. Clone size, where shown, is once, few, many, or a class for clones that have expanded.

TRBJ1-1,NA,12,NA,TRBV6-5,CASRESDTEAFF,TGTGCCTCCAGGGAATCCGACACTGAAGCTTTCTTT
TRBJ2-7,NA,13,NA,TRBV5-1,CASSSRPSYEQYF,TGCGCCAGCAGCTCCAGGCCCTCCTACGAGCAGTACTTC
TRBJ1-5,NA,13,few,TRBV11-2,CASSPDGDQPQHF,TGTGCCAGCAGCCCTGACGGTGATCAGCCCCAGCATTTT
TRBJ2-2,TRBD2,16,NA,TRBV18,CASSPPTSGDTGELFF,TGTGCCAGCTCACCACCGACTAGCGGGGACACCGGGGAGCTGTTTTTT
TRBJ2-1,TRBD2,18,NA,TRBV7-2,CASSLAFDGAGGYNEQFF,TGTGCCAGCAGCTTAGCGTTTGATGGAGCGGGAGGATACAATGAGCAGTTCTTC
TRBJ1-4,NA,15,NA,TRBV7-9,CASSLLWTENEKLFF,TGTGCCAGCAGCTTACTTTGGACAGAAAATGAAAAACTGTTTTTT
TRBJ2-6,NA,19,NA,TRBV6-9,CASSYTYPGLFSGANVLTF,TGTGCCAGCAGTTATACCTACCCTGGTTTATTCTCTGGGGCCAACGTCCTGACTTTC
TRBJ2-5,NA,16,NA,TRBV18,CASSPPLTGRQETQYF,TGTGCCAGCTCACCACCGCTAACGGGCAGACAAGAGACCCAGTACTTC
TRBJ1-6,TRBD1,15,NA,TRBV7-9,CASSLGVTGDSPLHF,TGTGCCAGCAGCTTAGGAGTGACAGGGGATTCACCCCTCCACTTT
TRBJ2-3,TRBD2,15,NA,TRBV5-5,CASSFEGLAGAAQYF,TGTGCCAGCAGCTTCGAAGGACTAGCTGGGGCCGCGCAGTATTTT
TRBJ1-4,NA,19,NA,TRBV6-9,CASSYPVGEGPSTNEKLFF,TGTGCCAGCAGTTATCCCGTCGGGGAGGGCCCCTCAACTAATGAAAAACTGTTTTTT
TRBJ2-5,NA,12,NA,TRBV5-6,CASSLSLETQYF,TGTGCCAGCAGCTTGTCCTTGGAGACCCAGTACTTC
TRBJ2-7,NA,13,NA,TRBV10-2,CASSVPGTYEQYF,TGCGCCAGCAGTGTGCCTGGTACCTACGAGCAGTACTTC
TRBJ2-7,NA,17,NA,TRBV21-1,CASTLLGPGQGIHEQYF,TGTGCCAGCACTCTACTGGGACCGGGACAGGGGATCCACGAGCAGTACTTC
TRBJ2-1,NA,17,NA,TRBV7-8,CASSQNRLRQDPNEQFF,TGTGCCAGCAGCCAAAACCGGCTTCGACAGGATCCGAATGAGCAGTTCTTC
TRBJ2-1,NA,14,NA,TRBV7-2,CASSLALDVNKQFF,TGTGCCAGCAGCTTAGCCCTGGACGTCAACAAGCAGTTCTTC
TRBJ2-5,NA,20,NA,TRBV28,CASSPRDRGTFSGRGETQYF,TGTGCCAGCAGTCCCCGGGACAGGGGGACCTTTAGCGGGAGGGGAGAGACCCAGTACTTC
TRBJ2-2,NA,13,NA,TRBV7-2,CASIWGNVGELFF,TGTGCCAGCATCTGGGGTAACGTCGGGGAGCTGTTTTTT
TRBJ2-7,NA,14,NA,TRBV19,CASSYGGARYEQYF,TGTGCCAGTAGTTACGGGGGAGCCCGCTACGAGCAGTACTTC
TRBJ1-6,NA,15,NA,TRBV7-8,CATTTGSPLGSPLHF,TGTGCCACCACGACTGGAAGCCCCTTGGGATCACCCCTCCACTTT
TRBJ2-7,NA,14,NA,TRBV6-6,CASSAAAVYYEQYF,TGTGCCAGCAGTGCCGCCGCAGTGTACTACGAGCAGTACTTC
TRBJ1-5,NA,15,NA,TRBV19,CASSNGGGGYQPQHF,TGTGCCAGTAGTAACGGGGGCGGAGGGTATCAGCCCCAGCATTTT
TRBJ1-1,TRBD1,15,NA,TRBV19,CASGSKTGVNTEAFF,TGTGCCAGTGGGTCTAAGACAGGGGTGAACACTGAAGCTTTCTTT
TRBJ2-1,NA,15,NA,TRBV29-1,CSVGAGGFTYNEQFF,TGCAGCGTTGGGGCTGGGGGTTTCACCTACAATGAGCAGTTCTTC
TRBJ2-6,NA,17,NA,TRBV27,CASSYLYRDSGANVLTF,TGTGCCAGCAGTTACCTCTACCGAGACTCTGGGGCCAACGTCCTGACTTTC
TRBJ2-7,NA,14,NA,TRBV7-2,CASSLRRDGYEQYF,TGTGCCAGCAGCTTACGGCGGGATGGTTACGAGCAGTACTTC
TRBJ2-1,TRBD2,14,NA,TRBV15,CATSSSGKNNEQFF,TGTGCCACCAGCAGTAGCGGGAAGAACAATGAGCAGTTCTTC
TRBJ1-4,NA,19,NA,TRBV15,CATSREVGRVWAVNEKLFF,TGTGCCACCAGCAGAGAAGTGGGCAGGGTATGGGCCGTAAATGAAAAACTGTTTTTT
TRBJ2-3,TRBD2,16,NA,TRBV9,CASSVLAGATTDTQYF,TGTGCCAGCAGCGTTCTAGCGGGAGCGACCACAGATACGCAGTATTTT
TRBJ1-5,TRBD1,18,NA,TRBV28,CATLQGVKKRTGNQPQHF,TGTGCCACCCTACAGGGGGTTAAGAAAAGGACGGGCAATCAGCCCCAGCATTTT
TRBJ2-7,NA,15,NA,TRBV30,CAWSLRFTGAYEQYF,TGTGCCTGGAGTCTCCGATTTACGGGAGCCTACGAGCAGTACTTC
TRBJ2-7,NA,12,NA,TRBV10-3,CAVAAKPYEQYF,TGTGCCGTTGCCGCCAAACCCTACGAGCAGTACTTC
TRBJ2-3,TRBD2,14,NA,TRBV6-6,CASSPGGSRDTQYF,TGTGCCAGCAGCCCCGGCGGGAGCAGGGATACGCAGTATTTT
TRBJ1-5,NA,16,few,TRBV7-8,CASSSEGHYSNQPQHF,TGTGCCAGCAGCTCGGAGGGCCACTATAGCAATCAGCCCCAGCATTTT
TRBJ1-1,NA,15,NA,TRBV6-5,CASRTGGNLPTEAFF,TGTGCCAGCAGAACCGGAGGGAATCTGCCCACTGAAGCTTTCTTT
TRBJ2-3,NA,14,NA,TRBV19,CASSIGGGPGTQYF,TGTGCCAGTAGTATAGGAGGGGGTCCCGGTACGCAGTATTTT
TRBJ2-7,TRBD2,18,NA,TRBV29-1,CSVEKNQGLAGGPYEQYF,TGCAGCGTCGAAAAGAACCAAGGACTAGCGGGAGGGCCCTACGAGCAGTACTTC
TRBJ2-7,TRBD2,13,NA,TRBV11-2,CASSFGGFYEQYF,TGTGCCAGCAGCTTCGGGGGGTTCTACGAGCAGTACTTC
TRBJ2-7,TRBD2,16,once,TRBV27,CASSFRLAGVPGEQYF,TGTGCCAGCAGTTTCCGTCTAGCGGGAGTACCGGGGGAGCAGTACTTC
TRBJ1-3,NA,15,NA,TRBV6-5,CASSYNPSSGNTIYF,TGTGCCAGCAGTTACAATCCAAGCTCTGGAAACACCATATATTTT